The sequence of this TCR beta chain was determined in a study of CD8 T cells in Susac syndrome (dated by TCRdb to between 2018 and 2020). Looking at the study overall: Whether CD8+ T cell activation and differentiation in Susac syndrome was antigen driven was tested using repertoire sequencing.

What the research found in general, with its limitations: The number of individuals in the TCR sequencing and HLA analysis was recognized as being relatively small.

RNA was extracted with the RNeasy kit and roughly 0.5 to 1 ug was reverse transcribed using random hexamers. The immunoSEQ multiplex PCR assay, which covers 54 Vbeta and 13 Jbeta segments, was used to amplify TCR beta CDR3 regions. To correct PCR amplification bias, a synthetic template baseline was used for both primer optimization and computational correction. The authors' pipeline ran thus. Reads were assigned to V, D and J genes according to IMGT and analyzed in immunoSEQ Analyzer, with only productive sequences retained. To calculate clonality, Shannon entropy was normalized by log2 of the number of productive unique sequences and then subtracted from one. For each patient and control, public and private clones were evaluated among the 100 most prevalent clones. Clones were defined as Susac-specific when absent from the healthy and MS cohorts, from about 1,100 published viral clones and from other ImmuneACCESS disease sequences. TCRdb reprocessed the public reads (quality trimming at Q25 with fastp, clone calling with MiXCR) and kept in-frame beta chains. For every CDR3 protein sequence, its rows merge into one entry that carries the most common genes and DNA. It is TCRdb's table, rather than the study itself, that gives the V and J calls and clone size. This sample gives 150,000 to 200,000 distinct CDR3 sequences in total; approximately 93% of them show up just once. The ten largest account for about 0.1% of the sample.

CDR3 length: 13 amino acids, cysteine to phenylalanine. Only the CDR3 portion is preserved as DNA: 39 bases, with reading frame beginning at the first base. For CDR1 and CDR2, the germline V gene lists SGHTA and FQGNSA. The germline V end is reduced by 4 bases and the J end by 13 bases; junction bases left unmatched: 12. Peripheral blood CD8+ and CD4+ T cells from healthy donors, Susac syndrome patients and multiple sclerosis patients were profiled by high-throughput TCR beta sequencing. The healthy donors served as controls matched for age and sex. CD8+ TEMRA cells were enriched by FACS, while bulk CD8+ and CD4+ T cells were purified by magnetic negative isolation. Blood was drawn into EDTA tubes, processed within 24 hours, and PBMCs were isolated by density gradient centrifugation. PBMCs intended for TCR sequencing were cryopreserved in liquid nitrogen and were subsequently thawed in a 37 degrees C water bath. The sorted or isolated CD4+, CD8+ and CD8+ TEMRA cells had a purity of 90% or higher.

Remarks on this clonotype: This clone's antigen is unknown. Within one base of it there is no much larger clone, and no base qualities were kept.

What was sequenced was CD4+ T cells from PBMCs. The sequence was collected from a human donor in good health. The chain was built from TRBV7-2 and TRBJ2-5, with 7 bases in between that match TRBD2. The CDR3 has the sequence CASSSARSGKGYF. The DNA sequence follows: TGTGCCAGCAGCTCAGCCCGGAGCGGGAAAGGGTACTTC.